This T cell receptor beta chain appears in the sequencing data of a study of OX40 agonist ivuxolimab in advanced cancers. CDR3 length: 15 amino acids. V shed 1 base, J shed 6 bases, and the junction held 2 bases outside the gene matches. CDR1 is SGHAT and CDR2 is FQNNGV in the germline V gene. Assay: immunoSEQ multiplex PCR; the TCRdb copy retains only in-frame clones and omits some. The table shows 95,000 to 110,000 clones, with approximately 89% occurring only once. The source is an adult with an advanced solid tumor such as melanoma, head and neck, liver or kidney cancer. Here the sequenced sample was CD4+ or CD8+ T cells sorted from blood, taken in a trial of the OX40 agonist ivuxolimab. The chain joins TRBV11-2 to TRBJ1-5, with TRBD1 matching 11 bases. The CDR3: CASSLGGTGGQPQHF. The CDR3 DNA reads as TGTGCCAGCAGCTTAGGAGGGACAGGGGGTCAGCCCCAGCATTTT. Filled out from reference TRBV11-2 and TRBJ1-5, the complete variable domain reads EAGVAQSPRYKIIEKRQSVAFWCNPISGHATLYWYQQILGQGPKLLIQFQNNGVVDDSQLPKDRFSAERLKGVDSTLKIQPAKLEDSAVYLCASSLGGTGGQPQHFGDGTRLSIL.